The next 21 T cell receptor beta chains were all read from a single sample in a study of blood T cell repertoires in COVID-19. Produced via immunoSEQ multiplex PCR; TCRdb's table is partial and in-frame only. The sample lists 150,000 to 200,000 clones, 85% to 90% occurring once. Sequencing was performed on peripheral blood. These receptors originate from a man between 35 and 55 years old with active or convalescent COVID-19.

This sequence joins TRBV5-3 and TRBJ1-1; D uncertain. TRBV5-3 qualifies as an ORF whose function is uncertain. V was shortened by 1 base and J by 3 bases, with 7 bases between the two germline ends. This CDR3 contains 13 residues. CDR3 nucleotides: TGTGCCAGAAGCTTGAGAGGGTACACTGAAGCTTTCTTT. Translating it yields CARSLRGYTEAFF.

V is TRBV12-3 or TRBV12-4 and J is TRBJ1-2; no firm D call. This CDR3 spans 12 amino acids. V was pared by 3 bases and J by 8 bases, with 10 bases between. CDR3 loop: CASSFRTGGYTF. Written as DNA, the CDR3 is TGTGCCAGCAGTTTCCGGACGGGAGGCTACACCTTC.

The genes are TRBV7-6 and TRBJ2-5; TRBD2 matches at 8 bases. With V trimmed by 5 bases and J by 4 bases, 9 bases remained unmatched. This CDR3 is built from 15 residues. Germline CDR1 is SGHVS and CDR2 is FNYEAQ. Written as DNA, the CDR3 is TGTGCCAGCAGCCAACACGGGGGGGCCCCAGAGACCCAGTACTTC. It encodes CASSQHGGAPETQYF.

The chain recombines TRBV19 with TRBJ1-5, with D tentatively TRBD1 (5 bases). Trimming left V 4 bases short and J 0 bases short, with 22 bases between. This CDR3 has 19 residues. The V gene's germline CDR1 is LNHDA and CDR2 SQIVND (reference sequence). In DNA form, the CDR3 reads TGTGCCAGTAGTACCCCCCCCACAGGCGTGAATTATAGCAATCAGCCCCAGCATTTT. Translating it yields CASSTPPTGVNYSNQPQHF.

CDR3 amino acids: CASQTEEEKLFF. As DNA, the CDR3 is TGTGCCTCCCAGACAGAGGAGGAAAAACTGTTTTTT. V gene TRBV10-3 combines with J gene TRBJ1-4; D perhaps matches TRBD1 (5 bases). The CDR3 spans 12 residues. Germline V gene lookup returns CDR1 ENHRY and CDR2 SYGVKD. V lost 11 bases and J lost 8, with 15 bases in between.

The sample holds one count of this clone. J is TRBJ2-4 and V is TRBV20-1; D is unclear. Germline CDR1 reads DFQATT; CDR2 reads SNEGSKA (reference sequence). This CDR3 contains 11 residues. V lost 7 bases, J lost 5 bases, and 9 bases lay in between. CDR3 nucleotide sequence: TGCAGTGTTTATGAGCAAAACATTCAGTACTTC. Translation: CSVYEQNIQYF.

This clone was picked up one time. Different DNA sequences within this sample yield the same CDR3. The chain has TRBV18 and TRBJ1-1; no definite D call. CDR1 and CDR2 (germline): KGHSH, LQKENI. The CDR3 is made up of 13 amino acids. With 6 bases removed from V and 3 bases from J, the gap between germline ends came to 11 bases. The CDR3 protein is CASSPGGDTEAFF. CDR3 in DNA: TGTGCCAGCTCGCCGGGTGGAGACACTGAAGCTTTCTTT.

The chain employs TRBV3-1 (or the pseudogene TRBV3-2) and TRBJ1-6, with TRBD1 as a possible D gene (5 bases). The CDR3 extends over 15 amino acids. Between the trimmed V and J ends, which lost 1 base and 8 bases, there was a span of 12 bases. Per germline, CDR1 LGHDT and CDR2 YNNKEL (reference sequence). DNA of the CDR3: TGTGCCAGCAGCCAAGTGGGGGGTGGCCATTCACCCCTCCACTTT. Translating it yields CASSQVGGGHSPLHF.

The sample holds one count of this clone. The rearrangement links TRBV30 to TRBJ2-7; TRBD1 is a possible D gene (6 bases). Germline lookup yields CDR1 GTSNPN and CDR2 SVGIG (reference sequence). The V end was cut by 1 base, the J end by 2 bases, with 15 bases between. This CDR3 has 15 residues. The CDR3 loop reads CAWSGTGTYPYEQYF. DNA for the CDR3: TGTGCCTGGAGTGGAACCGGGACATATCCCTACGAGCAGTACTTC. The full variable domain, completed using reference TRBV30 and TRBJ2-7, is SQTIHQWPATLVQPVGSPLSLECTVEGTSNPNLYWYRQAAGRGLQLLFYSVGIGQISSEVPQNLSASRPQDRQFILSSKKLLLSDSGFYLCAWSGTGTYPYEQYFGPGTRLTVT.

The CDR3 DNA reads as TGTGCCAGCAGCCTTGAGGGGTCTGGGGGGTTCTTT. Translated, it gives CASSLEGSGGFF. The chain links TRBV3-1 (or the pseudogene TRBV3-2) to TRBJ1-1, with D possibly matching TRBD1 (5 bases). V was pared by 4 bases and J by 14 bases, with 17 bases between. This CDR3 contains 12 residues. Per the germline V gene, CDR1 is LGHDT and CDR2 is YNNKEL (reference sequence).

The chain is built from TRBV3-1 (or the pseudogene TRBV3-2) and TRBJ2-5, with 11 bases matching TRBD2. With V trimmed by 2 bases and J by 5 bases, 4 bases remained unmatched. Germline V gene sequence: CDR1 LGHDT, CDR2 YNNKEL (reference sequence). The CDR3 runs to 15 residues. The CDR3 DNA reads TGTGCCAGCAGCCAACTAGCGGGGGGAGTGGAGACCCAGTACTTC. It is translated as CASSQLAGGVETQYF.

This rearrangement joins TRBV14 to TRBJ2-3; no reliable D call. Germline CDR1 and CDR2: SGHDN and FVKESK. V dropped 0 bases and J dropped 5 bases, with 6 bases sitting between them. The CDR3 length is 13 residues. The CDR3 loop is CASSQEPGDTQYF. The DNA for the CDR3 is TGTGCCAGCAGCCAAGAGCCAGGAGATACGCAGTATTTT.

The chain joins TRBV11-2 to TRBJ1-1; D is unclear. Germline assignment: CDR1 SGHAT and CDR2 FQNNGV. The CDR3 is 13 residues long. V was shortened by 2 bases and J by 3 bases, with 7 bases between the two germline ends. The CDR3 DNA is TGTGCCAGCAGCTTACGGGTGGACACTGAAGCTTTCTTT. This encodes CASSLRVDTEAFF. Based on the CDR3 plus reference TRBV11-2 and TRBJ1-1, the full variable domain is EAGVAQSPRYKIIEKRQSVAFWCNPISGHATLYWYQQILGQGPKLLIQFQNNGVVDDSQLPKDRFSAERLKGVDSTLKIQPAKLEDSAVYLCASSLRVDTEAFFGQGTRLTVV.

The chain recombines TRBV19 with TRBJ1-1; 9 bases are a match to TRBD1. The length of the CDR3 is 16 residues. After removal of 1 base from V and 0 bases from J, the junction contained 3 bases not matched to a gene. CDR1 and CDR2 from the germline V gene are LNHDA and SQIVND (reference sequence). The CDR3 DNA reads TGTGCCAGTAGTATAGGGGGACAGGGAATGAACACTGAAGCTTTCTTT. This codes for CASSIGGQGMNTEAFF.

The chain employs TRBV7-2 and TRBJ2-5; TRBD2 matches 8 bases. This CDR3 region has 14 residues. In germline, CDR1 is SGHTA, CDR2 FQGNSA. Germline trimming cut 5 bases from V and 2 bases from J; bases unmatched to any gene: 4. The CDR3 here is CASSKGLGQETQYF. The CDR3 DNA reads as TGTGCCAGCAGCAAGGGACTAGGGCAAGAGACCCAGTACTTC.

This rearrangement joins TRBV28 to TRBJ2-7, with D perhaps TRBD2 (5 bases). The CDR3 covers 16 residues. Germline CDR1 and CDR2: MDHEN and SYDVKM. Trimming cost V 6 bases and J 1 base, with 19 bases left between them. DNA for the CDR3: TGTGCCAGCAGCTTTGCCTCCGGAGGCTCGTCCTACGAGCAGTACTTC. It encodes CASSFASGGSSYEQYF.

The J gene is TRBJ1-3, the V gene TRBV19, with TRBD1 matching over 8 bases. The CDR3 has 19 amino acids. In germline, CDR1 is LNHDA, CDR2 SQIVND (reference sequence). The V and J ends lost 4 bases and 4 bases, in that order; junction bases with no gene match: 18. CDR3 region: CASSTPKWTGNKKGNTIYF. The CDR3, as DNA: TGTGCCAGTAGTACACCTAAATGGACAGGGAATAAGAAAGGAAACACCATATATTTT.

The gene calls are TRBV3-1 (or the pseudogene TRBV3-2) and TRBJ1-2; 8 bases are a match to TRBD1. Germline V gives CDR1 LGHDT, CDR2 YNNKEL (reference sequence). The CDR3 is made up of 13 amino acids. V lost 2 bases to trimming and J lost 8 bases; unmatched junction nucleotides: 4. The CDR3 is CASSQQGARGYTF. The CDR3 coding sequence is TGTGCCAGCAGCCAACAGGGGGCGCGAGGCTACACCTTC.

The chain employs TRBV25-1 and TRBJ1-4; 7 bases align to TRBD1. CDR1 is MGHDK and CDR2 is SYGVNS in the germline V gene. The CDR3 is made up of 17 amino acids. The V segment lost 3 bases and the J segment 5 bases; nucleotides outside the gene matches: 12. CDR3 sequence: CASSDPRQGSKNEKLFF. CDR3 nucleotide sequence: TGTGCCAGCAGTGATCCCCGACAGGGAAGCAAGAATGAAAAACTGTTTTTT.

This clone was observed a few times. The V call is TRBV4-3, the J call TRBJ1-1; 9 bases match TRBD1. The CDR3 extends over 17 amino acids. J gave up 4 bases and V 0 bases, and 9 bases lay outside the gene matches. The germline V gene has CDR1 LGHNA and CDR2 YSLEER. DNA of the CDR3: TGCGCCAGCAGCCAAGAGGGGGACAGGGAAGATGCCACTGAAGCTTTCTTT. Its protein product is CASSQEGDREDATEAFF.

The chain joins TRBV7-3 to TRBJ2-3; D is possibly TRBD2 (6 bases). The length of the CDR3 is 14 residues. The germline CDR1 and CDR2 sequences are SGHTA and FQGTGA. Trimming stripped 2 bases from V and 1 base from J, with 7 bases between. In nucleotides, the CDR3 is TGTGCCAGCAGCTTAGGAGGGCGCACAGATACGCAGTATTTT. Amino acid sequence: CASSLGGRTDTQYF. The whole variable domain, filled in from reference TRBV7-3 and TRBJ2-3, reads GAGVSQTPSNKVTEKGKYVELRCDPISGHTALYWYRQSLGQGPEFLIYFQGTGAADDSGLPNDRFFAVRPEGSVSTLKIQRTERGDSAVYLCASSLGGRTDTQYFGPGTRLTVL.